This T cell receptor (beta chain) originates from a study of blood T cell repertoires in COVID-19. Produced via immunoSEQ multiplex PCR; TCRdb's table is partial and in-frame only. Of tens of thousands of clones listed, approximately 84% are singletons. Germline V gene lookup returns CDR1 LNHDA and CDR2 SQIVND (reference sequence). The length of the CDR3 is 13 residues. With 6 bases clipped from V and 5 bases from J, the junction kept 5 bases outside the gene matches. The chain employs TRBV19 and TRBJ2-3, with 7 bases fitting TRBD1. The sample taken for sequencing was peripheral blood. The sequence was collected from a human donor with active COVID-19. The donor label of this sample is uncertain. The CDR3 region has the DNA TGTGCCAGTAGGACAGGGTCACAAGATACGCAGTATTTT. This codes for CASRTGSQDTQYF. The variable domain in full, completed from reference TRBV19 and TRBJ2-3, reads DGGITQSPKYLFRKEGQNVTLSCEQNLNHDAMYWYRQDPGQGLRLIYYSQIVNDFQKGDIAEGYSVSREKKESFPLTVTSAQKNPTAFYLCASRTGSQDTQYFGPGTRLTVL.